The 14 T cell receptor beta chains below all came from one sample that was sequenced in a study of CD4 T cells in relation to SARS-CoV-2 and coronaviruses. No cognate antigen is known for these TCRs. Before the COVID-19 pandemic, during about 2010-2018, CD4+ T cells were taken from unexposed donors. Isolation of CD4+ T cells took place after approximately 10 days in culture. Here immunoSEQ multiplex PCR was the method, and the copy in TCRdb shows in-frame clones only, minus some. This sample has roughly 20,000 clones, with about 78% found just once. Sample: CD4+ T cells from PBMCs, cultured in vitro. The receptor source for this set is a human donor in good health.

The genes are TRBV2 and TRBJ1-4; no clear D. Trimming cost V 8 bases and J 7 bases, with 8 bases left between them. The CDR3 consists of 11 residues. Germline CDR1 is SNHLY and CDR2 is FYNNEI. This CDR3 reads CASSLGEKLFF. CDR3 DNA: TGTGCCAGCTCTCTGGGTGAAAAACTGTTTTTT.

This chain joins TRBV21-1 and TRBJ2-5; TRBD1, the table's D call, was not compared with the DNA. TRBV21-1 is listed as a pseudogene. This CDR3 has 15 amino acids. The CDR3 sequence is CASSPRTGKGETQYF. Written as DNA, the CDR3 is TGTGCCAGCAGCCCCCGGACAGGGAAGGGAGAGACCCAGTACTTC.

The rearrangement joins TRBV19 to TRBJ1-2, with unresolved D. Germline V CDR1 and CDR2: LNHDA, SQIVND (reference sequence). V was cut by 9 bases and J by 3 bases, with 11 bases left in between. The CDR3 is made up of 12 amino acids. This CDR3 reads CASLKRDYGYTF. CDR3 bases: TGTGCCAGCTTAAAAAGGGACTATGGCTACACCTTC.

This chain connects TRBV5-1 to TRBJ2-1; 10 nucleotides align to TRBD2. Germline assignment: CDR1 SGHRS and CDR2 YFSETQ. Trimming removed 7 bases from V and 1 base from J; junction bases left unmatched: 2. The CDR3 consists of 14 residues. CDR3 in amino acids: CASWTSGSYNEQFF. The CDR3 region has the DNA TGCGCCAGCTGGACTAGCGGTTCCTACAATGAGCAGTTCTTC.

The chain is built from TRBV5-4 and TRBJ2-1; D is unresolved. Trimming removed 0 bases at V and 10 bases at J, with 8 bases between. Looked up from germline, CDR1 is SGHNT and CDR2 is YYREEE (reference sequence). This CDR3 spans 12 amino acids. CDR3 in amino acids: CASSLDDREQFF. The CDR3 DNA reads as TGTGCCAGCAGCTTGGATGATAGGGAGCAGTTCTTC.

The gene calls are TRBV6-5 and TRBJ1-5; tentative D call: TRBD1 (6 bases). CDR1 and CDR2 from the germline V gene are MNHEY and SVGAGI. This CDR3 is built from 11 residues. The chain's CDR3 is CASGGPQPQHF. The CDR3 DNA reads as TGTGCGTCCGGGGGGCCTCAGCCCCAGCATTTT.

The rearrangement uses TRBV6-5 and TRBJ1-1; possibly TRBD1 for D (5 bases). V shed 0 bases and J shed 5 bases, with 7 bases lying between them. Looked up from germline, CDR1 is MNHEY and CDR2 is SVGAGI. This CDR3 is built from 13 residues. This chain's CDR3 is CASSYSGVTEAFF. Here the CDR3 DNA reads TGTGCCAGCAGTTACTCGGGGGTTACTGAAGCTTTCTTT.

The chain couples TRBV11-3 to TRBJ1-5; D uncertain. The CDR3 consists of 15 residues. Germline V lookup: CDR1 SGHNT, CDR2 YENEEA. Trimming cost V 3 bases and J 4 bases, with 13 bases left between them. As DNA, the CDR3 is TGTGCCAGCAGCTTCTGTGGGGAGGGAAATCAGCCCCAGCATTTT. Translated: CASSFCGEGNQPQHF.

The chain combines TRBV19 with TRBJ1-5; D is unresolved. The CDR3 contains 13 residues. CDR1 and CDR2 from the germline V gene are LNHDA and SQIVND (reference sequence). V dropped 6 bases and J dropped 1 base, with 7 bases sitting between them. CDR3 amino acids: CASRSLSNQPQHF. CDR3 bases: TGTGCCAGTAGGTCGTTGAGCAATCAGCCCCAGCATTTT.

This sequence joins TRBV7-2 and TRBJ2-1, with 12 bases that match TRBD2. CDR3 length equals 18 residues. Unmatched junction bases numbered 8, after V lost 5 bases and J lost 0 bases. CDR1 and CDR2 (germline): SGHTA, FQGNSA. The CDR3 nucleotides are TGTGCCAGCAGCCCACTAGCGGGAGGCGGTAGCTCCTACAATGAGCAGTTCTTC. It codes for CASSPLAGGGSSYNEQFF.

The chain combines TRBV5-1 with TRBJ2-5; 13 bases agree with TRBD2. The CDR3 contains 16 residues. The germline CDR1 and CDR2 sequences are SGHRS and YFSETQ. Unmatched junction bases numbered 5, after V lost 4 bases and J lost 2 bases. The CDR3 spells CASSEAGLAGQETQYF. In nucleotides, the CDR3 is TGCGCCAGCAGCGAAGCGGGACTAGCGGGGCAAGAGACCCAGTACTTC.

The chain links TRBV6-2 or TRBV6-3 to TRBJ2-7; the D gene is possibly TRBD2 (6 bases). This CDR3 contains 16 residues. Looked up from germline, CDR1 is MNHEY and CDR2 is SVGEGT. Trimming left V 5 bases short and J 0 bases short, with 17 bases between. This CDR3 is CASSPMRSGPSYEQYF. The CDR3 bases are TGTGCCAGCAGTCCGATGAGGAGCGGGCCCTCCTACGAGCAGTACTTC.

The chain employs TRBV5-6 and TRBJ1-5; D is possibly TRBD1 (6 bases). Germline CDR1 SGHDT, CDR2 YYEEEE. Trimming took off 4 bases at V and 2 bases at J, with 22 bases between the two ends. The CDR3 is 18 amino acids. CDR3 loop: CASSPPCQGIRCNQPQHF. The CDR3 nucleotides are TGTGCCAGCAGCCCCCCTTGCCAGGGGATCCGTTGCAATCAGCCCCAGCATTTT.

V is TRBV5-1 and J is TRBJ2-5, with 9 bases fitting TRBD2. The length of the CDR3 is 15 residues. Trimming took 4 bases from V and 3 from J; bases not matched to a gene: 7. CDR1 is SGHRS and CDR2 is YFSETQ in the germline V gene. The chain's CDR3 is CASSPGSSGKETQYF. The CDR3 coding sequence is TGCGCCAGCAGCCCTGGATCTAGCGGGAAAGAGACCCAGTACTTC.